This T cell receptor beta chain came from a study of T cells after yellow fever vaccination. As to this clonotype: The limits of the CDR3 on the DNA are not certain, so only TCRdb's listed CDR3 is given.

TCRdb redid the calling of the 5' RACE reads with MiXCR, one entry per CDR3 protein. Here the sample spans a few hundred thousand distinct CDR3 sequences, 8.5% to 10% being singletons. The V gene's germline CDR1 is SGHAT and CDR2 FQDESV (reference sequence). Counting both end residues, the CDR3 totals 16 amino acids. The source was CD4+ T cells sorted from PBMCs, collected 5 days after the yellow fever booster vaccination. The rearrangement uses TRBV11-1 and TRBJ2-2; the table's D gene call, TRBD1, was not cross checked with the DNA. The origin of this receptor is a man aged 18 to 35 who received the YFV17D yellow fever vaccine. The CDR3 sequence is CASRPNRGRTPGSCFF.